The present T cell receptor beta chain was sequenced within a study of cytomegalovirus exposure and HLA in healthy donors. General study results and limits: Earlier results showed most TCR beta V segments being productive about 87% or about 30% of the time. A later analysis, which compared TCR beta chains of equal frequency, found the HLA-associated ones more clonally expanded. The authors later found TCR association rates varying by HLA locus, with DRB1 most and HLA-C fewest.

This clone was recorded only once. Its cognate antigen is unknown. This CDR3 is built from 13 residues. Looked up from germline, CDR1 is LNHDA and CDR2 is SQIVND (reference sequence). Between the trimmed V and J ends, which lost 0 bases and 5 bases, there was a span of 5 bases. The PCR made use of 60 Vbeta and 13 Jbeta primers. Libraries were prepared by immunoSEQ multiplex PCR; TCRdb keeps only in-frame clonotypes and omits some of them. The sample includes some 130,000 clones, roughly 70% of them seen just once. The rearrangement uses TRBV19 and TRBJ2-1; no clear D. This clonotype was sampled from a man in his forties or fifties in good health and CMV-seronegative. Sequenced material: PBMCs. CDR3 DNA: TGTGCCAGTAGTATAGAGGGCAACAATGAGCAGTTCTTC. Protein sequence: CASSIEGNNEQFF.